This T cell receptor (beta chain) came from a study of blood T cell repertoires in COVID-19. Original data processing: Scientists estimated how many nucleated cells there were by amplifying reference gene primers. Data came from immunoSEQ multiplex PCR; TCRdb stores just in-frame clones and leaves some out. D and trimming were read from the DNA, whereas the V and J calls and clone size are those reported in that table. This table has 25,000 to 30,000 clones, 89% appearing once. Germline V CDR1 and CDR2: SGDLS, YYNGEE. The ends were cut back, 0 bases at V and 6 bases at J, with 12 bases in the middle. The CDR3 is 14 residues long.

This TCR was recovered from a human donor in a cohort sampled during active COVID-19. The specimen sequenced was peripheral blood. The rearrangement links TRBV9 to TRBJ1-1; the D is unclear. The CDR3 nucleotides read TGTGCCAGCAGCGTAGTAGACCGCGGTGCTGAAGCTTTCTTT. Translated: CASSVVDRGAEAFF.